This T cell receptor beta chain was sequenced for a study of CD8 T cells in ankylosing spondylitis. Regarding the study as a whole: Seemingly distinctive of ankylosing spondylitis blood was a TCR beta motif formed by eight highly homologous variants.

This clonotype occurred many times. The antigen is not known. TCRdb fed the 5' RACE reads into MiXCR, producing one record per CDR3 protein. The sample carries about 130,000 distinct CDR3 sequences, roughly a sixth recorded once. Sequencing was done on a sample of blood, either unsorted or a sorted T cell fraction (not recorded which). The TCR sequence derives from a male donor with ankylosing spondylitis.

CDR3 in amino acids: CASSLAVDEQFF. Here the CDR3 DNA reads TGCGCCAGCAGCTTGGCCGTAGATGAGCAGTTCTTC. The chain combines TRBV5-1 with TRBJ2-1, with D unclear. The CDR3 length is 12 residues. Trimming removed 0 bases from V and 8 bases from J, with 6 bases in between. CDR1 is SGHRS, CDR2 YFSETQ, per germline.